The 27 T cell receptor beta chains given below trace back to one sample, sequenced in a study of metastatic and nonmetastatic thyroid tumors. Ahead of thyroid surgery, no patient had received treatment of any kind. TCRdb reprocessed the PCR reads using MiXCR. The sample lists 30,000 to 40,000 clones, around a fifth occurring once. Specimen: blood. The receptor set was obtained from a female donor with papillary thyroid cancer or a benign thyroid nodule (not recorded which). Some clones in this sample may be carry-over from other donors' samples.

The CDR3 sequence is CASSYRGDNEQFF. CDR3 nucleotides: TGTGCCAGCAGTTACCGGGGCGACAATGAGCAGTTCTTC. The chain joins TRBV6-2 or TRBV6-3 to TRBJ2-1; D may be TRBD1 or TRBD2 (5 bases each). This CDR3 has 13 amino acids. The V end was cut by 2 bases, the J end by 5 bases, with 7 bases between. Germline V lookup: CDR1 MNHEY, CDR2 SVGEGT.

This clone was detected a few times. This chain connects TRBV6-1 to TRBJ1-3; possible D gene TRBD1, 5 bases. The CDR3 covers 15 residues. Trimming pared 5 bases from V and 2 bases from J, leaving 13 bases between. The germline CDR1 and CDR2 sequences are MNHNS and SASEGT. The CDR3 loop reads CASSSGTSPGNTIYF. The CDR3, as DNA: TGTGCCAGCAGTAGCGGGACGAGCCCTGGAAACACCATATATTTT.

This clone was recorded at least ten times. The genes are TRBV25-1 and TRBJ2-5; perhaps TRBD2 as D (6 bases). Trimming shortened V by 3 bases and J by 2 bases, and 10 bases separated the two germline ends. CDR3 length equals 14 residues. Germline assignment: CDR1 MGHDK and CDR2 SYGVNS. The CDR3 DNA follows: TGTGCCAGCAGTGATGGGACTGTACAAGAGACCCAGTACTTC. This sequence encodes CASSDGTVQETQYF. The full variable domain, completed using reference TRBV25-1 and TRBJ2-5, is EADIYQTPRYLVIGTGKKITLECSQTMGHDKMYWYQQDPGMELHLIHYSYGVNSTEKGDLSSESTVSRIRTEHFPLTLESARPSHTSQYLCASSDGTVQETQYFGPGTRLLVL.

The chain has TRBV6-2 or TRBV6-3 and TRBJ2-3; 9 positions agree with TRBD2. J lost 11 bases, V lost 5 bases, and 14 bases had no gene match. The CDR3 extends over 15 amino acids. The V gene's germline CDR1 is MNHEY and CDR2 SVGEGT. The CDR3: CASSPTLGLAVGQYF. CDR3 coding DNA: TGTGCCAGCAGTCCGACCCTGGGACTAGCTGTTGGGCAGTATTTT.

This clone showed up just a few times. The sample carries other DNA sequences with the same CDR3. The CDR3 loop reads CASTKTRHVTDTQYF. The CDR3 DNA sequence: TGTGCCAGCACCAAGACCCGACACGTCACAGATACGCAGTATTTT. The chain carries TRBV6-1 and TRBJ2-3; the D is unclear. The CDR3 has 15 amino acids. The ends were cut back, 7 bases at V and 2 bases at J, with 16 bases in the middle. Germline values: CDR1 MNHNS, CDR2 SASEGT.

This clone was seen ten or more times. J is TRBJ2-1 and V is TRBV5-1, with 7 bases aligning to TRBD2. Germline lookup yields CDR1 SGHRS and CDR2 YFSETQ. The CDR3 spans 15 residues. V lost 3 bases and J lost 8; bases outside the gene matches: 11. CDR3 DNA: TGCGCCAGCAGCTCGTTAGCGGGCCCGGAGGATGAGCAGTTCTTC. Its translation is CASSSLAGPEDEQFF.

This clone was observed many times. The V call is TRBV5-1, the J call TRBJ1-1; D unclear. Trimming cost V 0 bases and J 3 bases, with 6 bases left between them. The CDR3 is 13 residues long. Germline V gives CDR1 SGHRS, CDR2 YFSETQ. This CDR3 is CASSLVPDTEAFF. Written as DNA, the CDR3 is TGCGCCAGCAGCTTGGTTCCAGACACTGAAGCTTTCTTT.

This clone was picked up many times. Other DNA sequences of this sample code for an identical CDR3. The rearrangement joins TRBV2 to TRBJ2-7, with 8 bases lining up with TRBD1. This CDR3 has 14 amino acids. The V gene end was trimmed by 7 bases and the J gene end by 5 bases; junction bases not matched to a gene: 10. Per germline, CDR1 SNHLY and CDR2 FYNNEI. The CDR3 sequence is CASTLQGAYHEQYF. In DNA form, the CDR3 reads TGTGCCAGCACCCTGCAGGGGGCGTACCACGAGCAGTACTTC.

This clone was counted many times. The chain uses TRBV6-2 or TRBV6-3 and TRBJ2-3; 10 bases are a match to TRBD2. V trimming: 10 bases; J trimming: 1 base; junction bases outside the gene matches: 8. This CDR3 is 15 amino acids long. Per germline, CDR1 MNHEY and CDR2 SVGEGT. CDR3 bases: TGTGCCACCAAGACCGGGACTAGCGGCACAGATACGCAGTATTTT. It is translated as CATKTGTSGTDTQYF.

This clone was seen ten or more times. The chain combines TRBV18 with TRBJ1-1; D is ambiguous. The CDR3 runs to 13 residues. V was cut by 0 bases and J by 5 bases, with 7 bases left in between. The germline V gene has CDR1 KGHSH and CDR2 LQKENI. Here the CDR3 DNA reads TGTGCCAGCTCACCACCGGCGGGTACTGAAGCTTTCTTT. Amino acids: CASSPPAGTEAFF.

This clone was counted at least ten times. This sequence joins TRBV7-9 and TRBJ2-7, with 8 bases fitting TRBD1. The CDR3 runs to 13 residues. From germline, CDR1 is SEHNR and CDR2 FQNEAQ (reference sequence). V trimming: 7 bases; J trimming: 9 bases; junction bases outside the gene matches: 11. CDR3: CASTGQGLPLQYF. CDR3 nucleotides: TGTGCCAGCACAGGACAGGGCCTACCCTTGCAGTACTTC.

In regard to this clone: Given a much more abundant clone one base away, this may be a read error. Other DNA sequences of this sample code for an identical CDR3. As DNA, the CDR3 is TGCAGCGCCGGGGATCGGTATGAAAAACTGTTTTTT. Its protein product is CSAGDRYEKLFF. The V gene is TRBV29-1, the J gene TRBJ1-4; D is undetermined. V dropped 7 bases and J dropped 6 bases, with 12 bases sitting between them. The length of the CDR3 is 12 residues. Germline values: CDR1 SQVTM, CDR2 ANQGSEA.

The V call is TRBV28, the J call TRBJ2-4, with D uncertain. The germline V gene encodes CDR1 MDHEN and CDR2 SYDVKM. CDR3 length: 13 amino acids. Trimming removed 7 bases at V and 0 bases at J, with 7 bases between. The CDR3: CASKTVAKNIQYF. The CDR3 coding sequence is TGTGCCAGCAAAACAGTAGCCAAAAACATTCAGTACTTC. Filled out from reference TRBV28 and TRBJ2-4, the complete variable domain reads DVKVTQSSRYLVKRTGEKVFLECVQDMDHENMFWYRQDPGLGLRLIYFSYDVKMKEKGDIPEGYSVSREKKERFSLILESASTNQTSMYLCASKTVAKNIQYFGAGTRLSVL.

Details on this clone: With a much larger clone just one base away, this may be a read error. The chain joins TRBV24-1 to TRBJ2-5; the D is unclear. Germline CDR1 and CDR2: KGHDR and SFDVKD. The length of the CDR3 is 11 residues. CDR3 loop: CATCDSETQYF. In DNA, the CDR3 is TGTGCCACCTGTGATTCGGAGACCCAGTACTTC.

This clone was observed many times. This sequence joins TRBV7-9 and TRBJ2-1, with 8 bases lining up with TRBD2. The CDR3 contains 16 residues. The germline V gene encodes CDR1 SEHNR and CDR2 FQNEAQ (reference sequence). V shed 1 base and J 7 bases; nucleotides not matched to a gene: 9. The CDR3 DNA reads TGTGCCAGCAGCTTAGATGGTAGCGGGAAGTGGAATGAGCAGTTCTTC. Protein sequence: CASSLDGSGKWNEQFF.

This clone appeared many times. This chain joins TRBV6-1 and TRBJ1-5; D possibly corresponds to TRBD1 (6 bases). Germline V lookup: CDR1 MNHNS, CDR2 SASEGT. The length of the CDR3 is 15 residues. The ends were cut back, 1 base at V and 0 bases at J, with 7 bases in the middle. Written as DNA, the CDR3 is TGTGCCAGCAGTGAAGTAGGGGGTAGCAATCAGCCCCAGCATTTT. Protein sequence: CASSEVGGSNQPQHF.

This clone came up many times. The CDR3 spells CSASLAGTLNTQYF. The CDR3 nucleotides are TGCAGTGCTAGTCTGGCGGGGACCTTGAATACGCAGTATTTT. The J gene is TRBJ2-3, the V gene TRBV20-1; tentative D call: TRBD2 (6 bases). The germline CDR1 and CDR2 sequences are DFQATT and SNEGSKA (reference sequence). The CDR3 runs 14 residues. The V end lost 3 bases, the J end lost 7 bases, and 17 bases lay between the germline ends.

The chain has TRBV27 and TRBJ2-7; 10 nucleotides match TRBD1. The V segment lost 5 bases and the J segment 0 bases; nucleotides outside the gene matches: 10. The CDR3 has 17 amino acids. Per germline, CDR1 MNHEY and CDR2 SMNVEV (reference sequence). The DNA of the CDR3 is TGTGCCAGCAGTGCGGGGTCTGGGACAGGGGACTCCTACGAGCAGTACTTC. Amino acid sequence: CASSAGSGTGDSYEQYF.

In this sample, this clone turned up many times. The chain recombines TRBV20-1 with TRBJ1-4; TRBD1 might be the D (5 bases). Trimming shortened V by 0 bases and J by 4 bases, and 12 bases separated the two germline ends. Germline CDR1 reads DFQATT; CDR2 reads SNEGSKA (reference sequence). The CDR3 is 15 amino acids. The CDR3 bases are TGCAGTGCTAGAGATGGACGGGGCAATAATGAAAAACTGTTTTTT. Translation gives CSARDGRGNNEKLFF.

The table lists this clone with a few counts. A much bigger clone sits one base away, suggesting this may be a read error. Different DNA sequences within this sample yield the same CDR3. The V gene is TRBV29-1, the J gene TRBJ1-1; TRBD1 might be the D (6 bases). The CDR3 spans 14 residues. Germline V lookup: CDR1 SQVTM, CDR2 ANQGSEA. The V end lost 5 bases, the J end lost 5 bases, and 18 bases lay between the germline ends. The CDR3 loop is CSVLAGRGGTEAFF. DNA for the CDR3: TGCAGCGTTTTGGCGGGAAGAGGGGGAACTGAAGCTTTCTTT.

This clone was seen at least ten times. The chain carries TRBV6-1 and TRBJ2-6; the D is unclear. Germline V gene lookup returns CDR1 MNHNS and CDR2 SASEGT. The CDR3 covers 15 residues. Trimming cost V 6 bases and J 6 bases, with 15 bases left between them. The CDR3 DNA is TGTGCCAGCAGCTATCCAGTGACGTCGGCCAACGTCCTGACTTTC. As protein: CASSYPVTSANVLTF.

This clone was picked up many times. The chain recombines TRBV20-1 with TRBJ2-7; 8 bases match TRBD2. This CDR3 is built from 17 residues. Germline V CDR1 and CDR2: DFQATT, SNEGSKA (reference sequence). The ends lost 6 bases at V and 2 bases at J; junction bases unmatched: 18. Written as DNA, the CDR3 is TGCAGTGCCCCCCCAATCGAGCCGGGAGGGCCCCCCTACGAGCAGTACTTC. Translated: CSAPPIEPGGPPYEQYF.

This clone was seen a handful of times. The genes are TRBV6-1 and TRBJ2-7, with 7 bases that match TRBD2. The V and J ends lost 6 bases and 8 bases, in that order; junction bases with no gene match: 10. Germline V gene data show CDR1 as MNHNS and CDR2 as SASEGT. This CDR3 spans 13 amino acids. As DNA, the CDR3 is TGTGCCAGCAGAGATCCGGGACTAACGAAGCAGTACTTC. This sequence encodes CASRDPGLTKQYF.

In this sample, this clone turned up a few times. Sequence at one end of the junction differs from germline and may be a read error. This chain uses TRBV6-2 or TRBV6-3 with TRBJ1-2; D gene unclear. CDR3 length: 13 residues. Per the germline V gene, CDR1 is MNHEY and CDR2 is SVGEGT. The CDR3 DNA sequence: TGTGCCAGAACCCTAATGGGGTCGCATGGATACACCTTC. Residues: CARTLMGSHGYTF.

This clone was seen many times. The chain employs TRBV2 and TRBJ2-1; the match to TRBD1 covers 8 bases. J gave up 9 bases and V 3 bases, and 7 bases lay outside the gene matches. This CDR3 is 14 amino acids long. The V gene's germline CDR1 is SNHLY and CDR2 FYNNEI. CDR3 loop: CASSEGRGPGEQFF. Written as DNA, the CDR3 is TGTGCCAGCAGTGAGGGCAGGGGGCCAGGTGAGCAGTTCTTC.

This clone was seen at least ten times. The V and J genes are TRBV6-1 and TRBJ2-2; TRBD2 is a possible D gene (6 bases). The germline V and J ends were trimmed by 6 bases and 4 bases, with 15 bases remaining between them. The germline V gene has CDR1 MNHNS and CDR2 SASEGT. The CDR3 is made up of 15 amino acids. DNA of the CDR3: TGTGCCAGCAGCCGAGAACCGGAGGGCACCGGGGAGCTGTTTTTT. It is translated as CASSREPEGTGELFF.

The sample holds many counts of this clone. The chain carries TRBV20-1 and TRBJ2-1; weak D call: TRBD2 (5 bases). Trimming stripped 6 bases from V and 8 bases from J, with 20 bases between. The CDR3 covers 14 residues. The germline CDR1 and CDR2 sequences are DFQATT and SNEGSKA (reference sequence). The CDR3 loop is CSAPSGEAIDEQFF. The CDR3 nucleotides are TGCAGTGCGCCAAGCGGCGAGGCCATTGATGAGCAGTTCTTC.